What follows describes a single TCR beta chain. Its antigen remains unidentified. Germline V gene lookup returns CDR1 MGHDK and CDR2 SYGVNS. CDR3 length: 15 residues. V gave up 6 bases and J gave up 0 bases, with 11 bases separating them. The data belong to a study of CD8 T cells in Susac syndrome. When the RNA was reverse transcribed, random hexamers were used with an input of about 0.5 to 1 ug. Multiplex PCR with immunoSEQ amplified the TCR beta CDR3 across 54 Vbeta and 13 Jbeta. TCRdb re-called the immunoSEQ multiplex PCR reads through MiXCR, storing one row per CDR3 protein. Among about 66,000 distinct CDR3 sequences listed, 94% were seen once. Study findings and constraints: The study's TCR sequencing and HLA analysis covered a relatively small number of individuals, and the study acknowledged this.

Sequencing of TCR beta drew on CD8+ and CD4+ T cells from blood. Source material: CD8+ T cells from PBMCs. The chain carries TRBV25-1 and TRBJ2-2, with D hard to call. The clonotype originates from a human donor with multiple sclerosis. CDR3 in amino acids: CASRDPASNTGELFF. CDR3 sequence (DNA): TGTGCCAGCAGAGACCCCGCCTCGAACACCGGGGAGCTGTTTTTT. The full variable domain, with the rest looked up from reference TRBV25-1 and TRBJ2-2, is EADIYQTPRYLVIGTGKKITLECSQTMGHDKMYWYQQDPGMELHLIHYSYGVNSTEKGDLSSESTVSRIRTEHFPLTLESARPSHTSQYLCASRDPASNTGELFFGEGSRLTVL.